This TCR beta chain was identified during a study of cytomegalovirus exposure and HLA in healthy donors. Study conclusions and caveats: In vitro testing confirmed a few CMV-associated chains as specific for CMV antigens. Within a later analysis, the majority of CMV-associated TCR beta chains appeared HLA-restricted. Researchers left out some V segments, among them TRBV6-2 and TRBV6-3, as indistinguishable. As was reported, the classifier diagnosed cytomegalovirus status with high specificity and sensitivity.

J gave up 0 bases and V 3 bases, and 11 bases lay outside the gene matches. CDR3 length equals 18 residues. PCR employed 60 Vbeta and 13 Jbeta primers. Sequenced by immunoSEQ multiplex PCR; TCRdb stores in-frame clones only, minus some. The table has roughly 62,000 clones, about four fifths seen once. Remarks on this clone: Its antigen is as yet unknown.

The J gene is TRBJ2-7, the V gene TRBV23-1; TRBD2 aligns across 10 bases. TRBV23-1 is placed among ORFs of uncertain function. This clonotype was obtained from a woman younger than 45 in good health and CMV-seronegative. Input material: PBMCs. The CDR3: CASSHPGLASISSYEQYV. The CDR3 bases are TGCGCCAGCAGTCATCCGGGACTAGCGTCTATTAGCTCCTACGAGCAGTACGTC.